These T cell receptor beta chains were read from a single sample in a study of T-cell reconstitution after alpha-beta-depleted transplantation in children. TCRdb passed the PCR reads through MiXCR, listing each CDR3 protein once. The table shows under 450,000 distinct CDR3 sequences, with around 16% occurring only once. This specimen was PBMCs, mostly from graft donor cells, taken 360 days after TCRalphabeta/CD19-depleted stem cell transplant. The receptors were sampled from a boy under three years old who had a stem cell transplant for Wiskott-Aldrich syndrome, so the T cells may come from the graft donor. Each CDR3 is given with its conserved first and last residue. A D gene is named only where the DNA matches it firmly. The size of a clone is reported for some rows only, either as once, few or many, or as a class for expanded clones.

TRBV6-2/TRBV6-3	TRBJ2-7	.	TRBD2	TGTGCCAGCAGTTCCCGCCCCGGGACTAGAAGAACCTCCTACGAGCAGTACTTC	CASSSRPGTRRTSYEQYF
TRBV5-1	TRBJ1-6	.	.	TGCGCCAGCAGCTTGGGGCAGCAAAATTCACCCCTCCACTTT	CASSLGQQNSPLHF
TRBV6-1	TRBJ2-1	.	TRBD2	TGTGCCAGCAGTGAATATAGCGGGTCCTACAATGAGCATTTCTTC	CASSEYSGSYNEHFF
TRBV4-1	TRBJ2-2	few	.	TGCGCCAGCAGCCAAGAGGGGAGGTACACCGGGGAGCTGTTTTTT	CASSQEGRYTGELFF
TRBV7-9	TRBJ2-7	.	.	TGTGCCAGCAGCTCTAGAGGGAGCTCCTACGAGCAGTACTTC	CASSSRGSSYEQYF
TRBV5-1	TRBJ1-6	.	.	TGCGCCAGCAGCTTGGGTCGCGGAGGGCTTGAAAATTCACCCCTCCACTTT	CASSLGRGGLENSPLHF
TRBV6-6	TRBJ2-7	few	.	TGTGCCAGCAGTTACAGTTTCGGCGAGCAGTACTTC	CASSYSFGEQYF
TRBV5-1	TRBJ2-7	few	.	TGCGCCAGCAGCCCACCGGGTTACAAGGGGGCCTACGAGCAGTACTTC	CASSPPGYKGAYEQYF
TRBV29-1	TRBJ2-1	.	TRBD2	TGCAGCGTTGGCGGCGGGGGGGCCGATGAGCAGTTCTTC	CSVGGGGADEQFF
TRBV20-1	TRBJ2-4	few	TRBD1	TGCAGTGCTCCCAGAGGAAAGGGGGCCATTCAGTACTTC	CSAPRGKGAIQYF
TRBV27	TRBJ2-1	few	.	TGTGCCAGCAGTTTACTTCGGGGTACCAATGAGCAGTTCTTC	CASSLLRGTNEQFF
TRBV4-3	TRBJ2-3	.	.	TGCGCCAGCAGCCAACGCCCCAACCCGTGGGGCACAGATACGCAGTATTTT	CASSQRPNPWGTDTQYF
TRBV10-3	TRBJ2-3	.	TRBD2	TGTGCCATCAGTGAGTCACTCGGGACTAGCGCACGCACAGATACGCAGTATTTT	CAISESLGTSARTDTQYF
TRBV5-4	TRBJ2-5	many	TRBD1	TGTGCCAGCAGCGGACAGGAAGAGACCCAGTACTTC	CASSGQEETQYF
TRBV24-1	TRBJ2-1	many	.	TGTGCCACCAGTGATCACCCCGGGGCAGGCATAGACAATGAGCAGTTCTTC	CATSDHPGAGIDNEQFF
TRBV6-6	TRBJ2-2	few	.	TGTGCCAGGAAGACCGGGGAGCTGTTTTTT	CARKTGELFF
TRBV5-1	TRBJ2-3	.	.	TGCGCCAGCAGCTTAGGACCGAACGGAGATACGCAGTATTTT	CASSLGPNGDTQYF
TRBV2	TRBJ2-6	few	.	TGTGCCAGCATTAACGGACTGTTCTCTGGGGCCAACGTCCTGACTTTC	CASINGLFSGANVLTF
TRBV28	TRBJ2-2	.	.	TGTGCCAGCAGCTGGGGACACCCCGGGACCGGGGAGCTGTTTTTT	CASSWGHPGTGELFF
TRBV20-1	TRBJ2-1	few	TRBD1	TGCAGTGCTAGCTGGGACAGGGTCTACAATGAGCAGTTCTTC	CSASWDRVYNEQFF
TRBV5-1	TRBJ2-5	.	.	TGCGCCAGTACAGGGAAAGAGACCCAGTACTTC	CASTGKETQYF
TRBV24-1	TRBJ2-7	.	TRBD1	TGTGCCACCAGTGAGGTCCGGACAGGAGGAAGGCAGTACTTC	CATSEVRTGGRQYF
TRBV14	TRBJ2-4	.	.	TGTGCCAGCAGCCAAGATCACAGGCCCCTCAAAAACATTCAGTACTTC	CASSQDHRPLKNIQYF
TRBV12-3/TRBV12-4	TRBJ2-1	.	TRBD1	TGTGCCAGCAGTTTAGGACAGGGGGTTATGAATGAGCAGTTCTTC	CASSLGQGVMNEQFF
TRBV18	TRBJ2-5	few	.	TGTGCCAGCTCACTTAACAACCAGGGAGCGGTGACCCAGTACTTC	CASSLNNQGAVTQYF
TRBV10-1	TRBJ2-3	many	.	TGCGCCAGCAGCGGGCAGCTCGGGGGGCTGACCACAGATACGCAGTATTTT	CASSGQLGGLTTDTQYF
TRBV4-1	TRBJ2-5	.	TRBD2	TGCGCCAGCAGCCAACAACTCCAAGCGGGGCCCCAAGAGACCCAGTACTTC	CASSQQLQAGPQETQYF
TRBV4-1	TRBJ1-2	few	.	TGCGCCAGCAGCCAAGATGGGACTGGCTATGGCTACACCTTC	CASSQDGTGYGYTF
TRBV18	TRBJ2-2	few	.	TGTGCCAGCTCACCAAGATCTACTGGGGACACCGGGGAGCTGTTTTTT	CASSPRSTGDTGELFF
TRBV7-2	TRBJ1-5	.	TRBD1	TGTGCCAGCAGACCCCCAGGGGGCCAGCCCCAGCATTTT	CASRPPGGQPQHF
TRBV7-9	TRBJ2-5	.	.	TGTGCCAGCAGCTTAATTCCCCTCTTGGTGGTAGAGACCCAGTACTTC	CASSLIPLLVVETQYF
TRBV6-2/TRBV6-3	TRBJ2-7	.	TRBD1	TGTGCCAGCGGCGGCCCCGGGACAGGGGTCTACGAGCAGTACTTC	CASGGPGTGVYEQYF
TRBV4-3	TRBJ2-7	.	TRBD1	TGCGCCAGCAGCCAACACCGGGACAGGGCCTACGAGCAGTACTTC	CASSQHRDRAYEQYF
TRBV6-5	TRBJ2-7	many	.	TGTGCCAGCAGTTACTCGGACATGGGACTGGGGGGAGAGCAGTACTTC	CASSYSDMGLGGEQYF
TRBV18	TRBJ2-4	few	TRBD2	TGTGCCAGCTCTCCCGGGACTAGCGGGACCGAAAACATTCAGTACTTC	CASSPGTSGTENIQYF
TRBV25-1	TRBJ2-1	.	TRBD2	TGTGCCAGCAGTGAATCCAGTTTCTCTAGCGGGAGCGGAGAGCAGTTCTTC	CASSESSFSSGSGEQFF
TRBV20-1	TRBJ1-6	many	TRBD1	TGCAGTGCTCCCGCGACAGGGGTGAGGTCACCCCTCCACTTT	CSAPATGVRSPLHF
TRBV5-4	TRBJ2-1	.	TRBD1	TGTGCCAGCCGACAGGGGGCGGGCAATGAGCAGTTCTTC	CASRQGAGNEQFF
TRBV5-1	TRBJ2-3	few	TRBD2	TGCGCCAGCAGCTTGGCAGCGGGAGGGAATAGAGATACGCAGTATTTT	CASSLAAGGNRDTQYF
TRBV12-3/TRBV12-4	TRBJ2-2	many	.	TGTGCCAGCAGTTTGCCCGGGACTAACACCGGGGAGCTGTTTTTT	CASSLPGTNTGELFF
TRBV7-9	TRBJ2-2	.	TRBD1	TGTGCCAGCAGCAAAATGGGACAGGGGGCATCCACCGGGGAGCTGTTTTTT	CASSKMGQGASTGELFF
TRBV7-9	TRBJ1-4	.	TRBD1	TGTGCCAGCAGCTTAGGACAGGGACTTGAAAAACTGTTTTTT	CASSLGQGLEKLFF
TRBV15	TRBJ2-2	.	TRBD1	TGTGCCACAACAGGGGGCTCTAACACCGGGGAGCTGTTTTTT	CATTGGSNTGELFF
TRBV20-1	TRBJ1-4	few	.	TGCAGTGCCTTCCTCGGTGAAAAACTGTTTTTT	CSAFLGEKLFF
TRBV5-1	TRBJ2-7	few	.	TGCGCCAGCAGCTTGATCACCAGAGACTACGAGCAGTACTTC	CASSLITRDYEQYF
TRBV20-1	TRBJ2-7	few	TRBD1	TGCAGTGCTAGTTTTTACAGGGGATCCTACGAGCAGTACTTC	CSASFYRGSYEQYF
TRBV12-5	TRBJ2-1	few	TRBD2	TGTGCTAGTGGCCGGGGAACTAGCGCGGGGAATGAGCAGTTCTTC	CASGRGTSAGNEQFF